The T cell receptor beta chain under discussion was sequenced for a study of tumor and adjacent non-tumor tissue in lung cancer. Study in general: Patients comprised about a dozen adenocarcinoma, 2 squamous cell carcinoma and 1 small cell lung cancer. On average, productive TCRbeta reads reached some 4.4 million per sample.

This CDR3 comprises 18 residues. The V gene's germline CDR1 is MGHRA and CDR2 YSYEKL. RNA was extracted from bulk tissue without any cell sorting. This non-tumor lung sample came from over 3 cm beyond the tumor edge. Study-wide results and limits: Tumor tissue had significantly higher TCR diversity than normal lung.

TCRbeta libraries were built with three rounds of nested PCR, modified from ARM-PCR. MiXCR, run by TCRdb on the multiplex PCR reads, gives a single entry per CDR3 protein. Here the sample spans under 80,000 distinct CDR3 sequences, roughly three quarters being singletons. A word on this clonotype: What it binds is unknown. At one end the junction does not follow the germline gene, possibly because of a read error.

The sample was distant non-tumor lung tissue. V usage is TRBV4-1 and J usage is TRBJ1-1, with 7 bases aligning to TRBD1. The sequence was obtained from a man aged 55-75 years with non-small cell lung cancer. The CDR3 DNA follows: TGCGCCAGCGGCCAAGCCCCCGGGACAGTTATAGTGAACACTGAGGCTTTCTTT. Translated: CASGQAPGTVIVNTEAFF.